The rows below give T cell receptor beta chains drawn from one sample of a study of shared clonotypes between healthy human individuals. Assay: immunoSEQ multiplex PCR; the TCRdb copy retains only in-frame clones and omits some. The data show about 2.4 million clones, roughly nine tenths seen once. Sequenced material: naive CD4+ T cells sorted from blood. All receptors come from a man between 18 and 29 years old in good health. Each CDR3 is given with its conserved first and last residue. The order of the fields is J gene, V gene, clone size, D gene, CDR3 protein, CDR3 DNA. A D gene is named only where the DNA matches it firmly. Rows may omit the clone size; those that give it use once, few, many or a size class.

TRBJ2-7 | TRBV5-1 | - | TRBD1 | CASSPGQVSYEQYF | TGCGCCAGCAGCCCAGGACAGGTCTCCTACGAGCAGTACTTC
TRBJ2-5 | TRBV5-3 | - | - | CARSWGAGSRETQYF | TGTGCCAGAAGCTGGGGGGCAGGGAGTAGGGAGACCCAGTACTTC
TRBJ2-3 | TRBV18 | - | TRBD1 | CASSPPHRGTDTQYF | TGTGCCAGCTCACCACCCCACAGGGGTACAGATACGCAGTATTTT
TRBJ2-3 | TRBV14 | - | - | CASSHTSPPDTQYF | TGTGCCAGCAGCCACACTAGCCCCCCAGATACGCAGTATTTT
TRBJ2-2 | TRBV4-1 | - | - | CASRSRSYTGELFF | TGCGCCAGCAGATCGCGGAGCTACACCGGGGAGCTGTTTTTT
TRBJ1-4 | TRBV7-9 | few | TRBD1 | CASSTGQGANEKLFF | TGTGCCAGCAGCACCGGACAGGGGGCAAATGAAAAACTGTTTTTT
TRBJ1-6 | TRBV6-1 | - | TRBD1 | CASRRTGSMLPLHF | TGTGCCAGCAGAAGGACAGGGTCCATGTTGCCCCTCCACTTT
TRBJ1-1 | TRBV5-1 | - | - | CASSLSGHANTEAFF | TGCGCCAGCAGCTTGTCTGGACACGCGAACACTGAAGCTTTCTTT
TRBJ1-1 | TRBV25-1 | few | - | CASSEYAVNTEAFF | TGTGCCAGCAGTGAATACGCAGTGAACACTGAAGCTTTCTTT
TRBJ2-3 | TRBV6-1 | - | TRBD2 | CASSEMSGLGYF | TGTGCCAGCAGTGAAATGTCAGGACTAGGGTATTTT
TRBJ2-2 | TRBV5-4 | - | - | CASSLEPGRGNTGELFF | TGTGCCAGCAGCTTGGAACCAGGCAGGGGGAACACCGGGGAGCTGTTTTTT
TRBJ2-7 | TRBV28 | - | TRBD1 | CASSTGDSFTYEQYF | TGTGCCAGCAGCACAGGGGACAGCTTTACCTACGAGCAGTACTTC
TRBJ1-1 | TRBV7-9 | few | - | CASSLIAEAFF | TGTGCCAGCAGCTTAATAGCTGAAGCTTTCTTT
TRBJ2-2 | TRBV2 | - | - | CASKGTRNTGELFF | TGTGCCAGCAAGGGGACTCGGAACACCGGGGAGCTGTTTTTT
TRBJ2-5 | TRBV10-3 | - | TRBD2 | CAISGIAGEETQYF | TGTGCCATCAGTGGAATAGCGGGAGAAGAGACCCAGTACTTC
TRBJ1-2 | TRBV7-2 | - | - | CASSLGRNYGYTF | TGTGCCAGCAGCTTAGGGCGGAACTATGGCTACACCTTC
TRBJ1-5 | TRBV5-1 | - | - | CASSSEGNSNQPQHF | TGCGCCAGCAGCTCAGAGGGTAATAGCAATCAGCCCCAGCATTTT